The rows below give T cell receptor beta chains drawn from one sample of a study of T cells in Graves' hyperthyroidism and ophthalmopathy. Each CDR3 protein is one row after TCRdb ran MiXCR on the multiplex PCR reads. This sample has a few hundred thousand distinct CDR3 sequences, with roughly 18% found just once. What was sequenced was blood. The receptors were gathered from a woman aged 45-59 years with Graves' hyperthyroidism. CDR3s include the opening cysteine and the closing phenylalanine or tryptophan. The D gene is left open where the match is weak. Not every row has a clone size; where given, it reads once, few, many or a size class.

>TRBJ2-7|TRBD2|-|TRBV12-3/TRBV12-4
TGTGCCAGCAGTGGGGGACTAGCGGCGTACGAGCAGTACTTC
CASSGGLAAYEQYF
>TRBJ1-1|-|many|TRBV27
TGTGCCAGCAGTTCCGCGACCTGGGGGTGGGGCACTGAAGCTTTCTTT
CASSSATWGWGTEAFF
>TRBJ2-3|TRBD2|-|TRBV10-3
TGTGCCATCAAATCGCGGACTAGCGGTTTCACAGATACGCAGTATTTT
CAIKSRTSGFTDTQYF
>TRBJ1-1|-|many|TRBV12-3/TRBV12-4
TGTGCCAGCAGACTTCGAACGAACACTGAAGCTTTCTTT
CASRLRTNTEAFF
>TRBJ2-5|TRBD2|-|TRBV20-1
TGCAGTGCCTCCGGGACTAGCGGGGGCCAGGGAGAGACCCAGTACTTC
CSASGTSGGQGETQYF
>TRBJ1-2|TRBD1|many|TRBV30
TGTGCCTGGAGTGTTGAACAGGGGGCAGGCTACACCTTC
CAWSVEQGAGYTF
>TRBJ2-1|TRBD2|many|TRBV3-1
TGTGCCAGCAGCCAAGCGGGACTAGCGGGACCCGATGAGCAGTTCTTC
CASSQAGLAGPDEQFF
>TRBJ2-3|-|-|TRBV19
TGTGCCAGTGAGGGAGACACAGATACGCAGTATTTT
CASEGDTDTQYF
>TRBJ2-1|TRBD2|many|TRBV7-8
TGTGCCAGCAGCAAAGGGACTAGCGGGGGTAGACAGGGGCAGTTCTTC
CASSKGTSGGRQGQFF
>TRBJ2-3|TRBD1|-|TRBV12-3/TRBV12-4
TGTGCCAGCAGCCAGGGACAGGGGGGGCCAGATACGCAGTATTTT
CASSQGQGGPDTQYF
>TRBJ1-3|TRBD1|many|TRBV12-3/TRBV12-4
TGTGCCAGCAGTTTGGGGACAGAATCGAGGGGAAACACCATATATTTT
CASSLGTESRGNTIYF
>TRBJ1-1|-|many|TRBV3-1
TGTGCCAGCAGCCAAGATGGGGGAAGCGGCACTGAAGCTTTCTTT
CASSQDGGSGTEAFF
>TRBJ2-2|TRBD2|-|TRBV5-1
TGCGCCAGCAATAGCGGGAGGGCCGACGGGGAGCTGTTTTTT
CASNSGRADGELFF
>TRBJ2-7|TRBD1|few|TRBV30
TGTGCCTGGAGCAAACCCCCCAGGGGGCAAAACTCCTACGAGCAGTACTTC
CAWSKPPRGQNSYEQYF
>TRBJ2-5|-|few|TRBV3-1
TGTGCCAGCAGCCAATCGCAAGGGGGGGGCGGTGCAGAGACCCAGTACTTC
CASSQSQGGGGAETQYF
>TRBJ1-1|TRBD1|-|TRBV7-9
TGTGCCAGCAGCTTCGGGGACAGTTACACTGAAGCTTTCTTT
CASSFGDSYTEAFF
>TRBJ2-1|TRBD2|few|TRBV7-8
TGTGCCAGCAGGTCAATCCGGCGGGGGTACAATGAGCAGTTCTTC
CASRSIRRGYNEQFF
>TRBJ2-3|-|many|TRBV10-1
TGCGCCAGCAGTGAAGATGAGCGGGGCACAGATACGCAGTATTTT
CASSEDERGTDTQYF
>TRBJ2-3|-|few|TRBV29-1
TGCAGCGTTCCCTCCGCCGGCACTAGCACAGATACGCAGTATTTT
CSVPSAGTSTDTQYF
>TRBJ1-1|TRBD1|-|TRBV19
TGTGCCAGTAGTACGGACAGGGGGCTTACTGAAGCTTTCTTT
CASSTDRGLTEAFF
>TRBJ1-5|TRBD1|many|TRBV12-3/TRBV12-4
TGTGCCAGCAGTCCCACCGGACAGGGGCAGTACCAGCCCCAGCATTTT
CASSPTGQGQYQPQHF
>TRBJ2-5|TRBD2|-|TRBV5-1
TGCGCCAGCAGCTTGGACGGACTAGCGGGAGGGCAGGAGACCCAGTACTTC
CASSLDGLAGGQETQYF
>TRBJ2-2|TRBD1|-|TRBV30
TGTGCCTGGAGTTGGGGGACAGGGGTCGCGGGCGGGGAGCTGTTTTTT
CAWSWGTGVAGGELFF
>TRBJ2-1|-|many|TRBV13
TGTGCCAGCAGCTCCCGCTCAGGGAGCTCGGTGCATGAGCAGTTCTTC
CASSSRSGSSVHEQFF
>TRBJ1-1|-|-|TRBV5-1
TGCGCCAGCAGCCGGACTTGGGACACTGAAGCTTTCTTT
CASSRTWDTEAFF
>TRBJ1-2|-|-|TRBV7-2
TGTGCCAGCAGCTTAGGCCGAGGCGAGGGATATGGCTACACCTTC
CASSLGRGEGYGYTF
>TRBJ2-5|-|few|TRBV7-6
TGTGCCAGCAGCTTCGGGTTCGGGGAGACCCAGTACTTC
CASSFGFGETQYF
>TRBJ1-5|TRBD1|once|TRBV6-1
TGTGCCAGCAGTGAACTAACAGGGGGCAATCAGCCCCAGCATTTT
CASSELTGGNQPQHF
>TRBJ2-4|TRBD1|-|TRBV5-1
TGCGCCAGCAGCCCACTGGCAGGGGGCAACATTCAGTACTTC
CASSPLAGGNIQYF